Below are 8 T cell receptor beta chains sequenced from a single sample in a study of CD8 T cells in Susac syndrome. Reverse transcription used roughly 0.45 to 1 ug RNA and random hexamers. Via MiXCR, TCRdb re-called the immunoSEQ multiplex PCR reads, giving one row per CDR3 protein. Among approximately 79,000 distinct CDR3 sequences listed, approximately 95% were seen once. Sequencing was carried out using CD8+ T cells from PBMCs. Receptor source: a human donor with Susac syndrome.

This chain connects TRBV6-5 to TRBJ1-4, with D possibly TRBD1 on 5 matching bases. The germline gives CDR1 MNHEY, CDR2 SVGAGI. CDR3 length: 14 residues. V was trimmed by 6 bases and J by 7 bases, leaving 15 bases between them. The CDR3 DNA sequence: TGTGCCAGCAGACGGGGACTAGAGGGTGAAAAACTGTTTTTT. Encoded protein: CASRRGLEGEKLFF.

V is TRBV30 and J is TRBJ1-3; D possibly corresponds to TRBD1 (5 bases). The CDR3 loop spans 14 amino acids. CDR1 and CDR2 (germline): GTSNPN, SVGIG (reference sequence). Trimming pared 4 bases from V and 3 bases from J, leaving 13 bases between. The CDR3 DNA is TGTGCCTGGACTCCCGGGACCGTTGGAAACACCATATATTTT. This translates into CAWTPGTVGNTIYF.

The CDR3 spells CSARGGRGYGYTF. CDR3 DNA: TGCAGTGCTCGGGGGGGCCGGGGCTATGGCTACACCTTC. The chain combines TRBV20-1 with TRBJ1-2, with D perhaps matching TRBD1 (6 bases). Trimming removed 5 bases at V and 4 bases at J, with 14 bases between. The V gene's germline CDR1 is DFQATT and CDR2 SNEGSKA (reference sequence). The CDR3 has 13 amino acids.

The count of this clonotype is one. V and J are TRBV29-1 and TRBJ1-1; TRBD1 is a possible D gene (5 bases). Germline V CDR1 and CDR2: SQVTM, ANQGSEA. The CDR3 is made up of 12 amino acids. V gave up 4 bases and J gave up 5 bases, with 11 bases separating them. As DNA, the CDR3 is TGCAGCGTTGTTTGGGGGGGGACTGAAGCTTTCTTT. Its translation: CSVVWGGTEAFF.

The chain has TRBV7-9 and TRBJ2-1; TRBD2 aligns across 10 bases. The CDR3 loop spans 16 amino acids. Germline lookup yields CDR1 SEHNR and CDR2 FQNEAQ (reference sequence). Trimming at V came to 5 bases and at J to 2 bases, leaving 6 bases not matched to a gene. DNA of the CDR3: TGTGCCAGCAGCCCAGCGGGGGGGATCACCTACAATGAGCAGTTCTTC. It translates to CASSPAGGITYNEQFF.

This rearrangement joins TRBV7-8 to TRBJ1-5; D may be TRBD1 (5 bases). The V end lost 4 bases, the J end lost 4 bases, and 14 bases lay between the germline ends. The CDR3 has 15 amino acids. CDR1 and CDR2 (germline): SGHVS, FQNEAQ. The CDR3 sequence is CASSWGGRGNQPQHF. CDR3 bases: TGTGCCAGCAGCTGGGGGGGTCGGGGAAATCAGCCCCAGCATTTT.

The CDR3 spells CASSLPDESSYNEQFF. CDR3 nucleotide sequence: TGTGCCAGCAGCTTGCCCGACGAGAGCTCCTACAATGAGCAGTTCTTC. The J gene is TRBJ2-1, the V gene TRBV5-6; D gene ambiguous. Trimming cost V 1 base and J 0 bases, with 11 bases left between them. Germline loops: CDR1 SGHDT, CDR2 YYEEEE. This CDR3 contains 16 residues.

V is TRBV6-1 and J is TRBJ2-7; D is undetermined. There are 10 residues in the CDR3. Germline V gene data show CDR1 as MNHNS and CDR2 as SASEGT. Trimming removed 11 bases at V and 4 bases at J, with 9 bases between. The CDR3 reads CASLFYEQYF. The DNA for the CDR3 is TGTGCCTCGCTCTTTTACGAGCAGTACTTC.